This record looks at one T cell receptor (beta chain) sequence and its context. Antigen: not known. There are 12 residues in the CDR3. Germline CDR1 reads SGHNT; CDR2 reads YENEEA. The V gene lost 6 bases and the J gene lost 3 bases, with 5 bases spanning the gap. The data originate from a study of cytomegalovirus exposure and HLA in healthy donors. Broader study findings: Later analysis associated a missense DCLRE1C variant with TCR beta V- and J-gene trimming. Later work found most CMV-associated TCR beta chains apparently HLA-restricted.

Everyone who donated was a healthy bone marrow donor. 13 Jbeta primers and 60 Vbeta primers were used for the PCR. The assay was immunoSEQ multiplex PCR, and TCRdb's table has in-frame clones only and misses some. The sample has 150,000 to 250,000 clones, roughly 78% seen once. The receptor was derived from a young woman in good health and CMV-seropositive. What was sequenced was PBMCs. This chain joins TRBV11-3 and TRBJ2-2; D is unresolved. This CDR3 reads CASSPDTGELFF. CDR3 nucleotide sequence: TGTGCCAGCAGTCCAGACACCGGGGAGCTGTTTTTT.